Shown below are 14 T cell receptor beta chains from a single sample sequenced in a study of tumor and adjacent non-tumor tissue in lung cancer. RNA was extracted from bulk tissue without any cell sorting. A modified ARM-PCR protocol with three rounds of nested PCR amplified TCRbeta. TCRdb passed the multiplex PCR reads through MiXCR, listing each CDR3 protein once. In the table there are 60,000 to 95,000 distinct CDR3 sequences, around 74% of which are singletons. The sequenced sample was lung tumor tissue. The receptor set was obtained from a woman between 50 and 59 years old with non-small cell lung cancer.

The chain couples TRBV12-3 or TRBV12-4 to TRBJ2-1, with 7 bases aligning to TRBD2. The CDR3 is 18 amino acids. Losses at the gene ends were 2 bases for V and 0 bases for J; bases not matched to a gene: 10. The DNA for the CDR3 is TGTGCCAGCAGTTTATGGGGGAGGGCATGGGGCTCCTACAATGAGCAGTTCTTC. It translates to CASSLWGRAWGSYNEQFF.

The rearrangement links TRBV29-1 to TRBJ2-1; D gene uncertain. Germline V CDR1 and CDR2: SQVTM, ANQGSEA. V shed 5 bases and J shed 7 bases, with 12 bases lying between them. This CDR3 is 12 amino acids long. The DNA for the CDR3 is TGCAGCGTTAGCATCCCACATAATGAGCAGTTCTTC. Residues: CSVSIPHNEQFF.

This clonotype was counted only a few times. V is TRBV5-1 and J is TRBJ2-3; possible D gene TRBD2, 5 bases. This CDR3 region has 17 residues. Germline CDR1 and CDR2: SGHRS and YFSETQ. Between the trimmed V and J ends, which lost 3 bases and 4 bases, there was a span of 21 bases. CDR3 sequence reads: CASSYGYYPREADTQYF. The DNA of the CDR3 is TGCGCCAGCAGCTACGGATACTACCCTCGGGAAGCAGATACGCAGTATTTT.

This clonotype was found once. The V and J genes are TRBV6-1 and TRBJ2-1; D not resolved. Trimming cost V 1 base and J 16 bases, with 20 bases left between them. Germline V lookup: CDR1 MNHNS, CDR2 SASEGT. This CDR3 has 14 residues. DNA for the CDR3: TGTGCCAGCAGTGAAGAACCCAGGTCCAATGTGCAATTCTTC. Its protein is CASSEEPRSNVQFF.

Concerning this clonotype: Being one base from a much bigger clone, this may be a read error. This sequence joins TRBV4-1 and TRBJ1-2, with D possibly matching TRBD1 (5 bases). The CDR3 runs 13 residues. The germline CDR1 and CDR2 sequences are MGHRA and YSYEKL. The CDR3 DNA follows: TGCACCAGCAGCCAAGCGCTTGCAGGGGGCTACACCTTC. The encoded protein is CTSSQALAGGYTF.

A word on this clonotype: Lacking the conserved final phenylalanine or tryptophan, this CDR3 likely reflects a read error. This chain connects TRBV11-1 to TRBJ2-7; 9 nucleotides align to TRBD1. Germline V lookup: CDR1 SGHAT, CDR2 FQDESV (reference sequence). The CDR3 has 15 residues. As DNA, the CDR3 is TGTGCCAGTAGCCGGACAGGGGCGGCCTCCTATGAGCAGTACTAC. Translating gives CASSRTGAASYEQYY.

As for this clonotype: At one boundary the junction diverges from the germline segment, which might be a read error. The genes are TRBV7-9 and TRBJ2-7; no definite D call. The CDR3 has 14 amino acids. CDR1 and CDR2 from the germline V gene are SEHNR and FQNEAQ (reference sequence). CDR3 amino acids: CVSSRIRERNEQYF. The CDR3 region has the DNA TGTGTCAGCAGCAGAATTAGGGAAAGGAACGAGCAGTACTTC.

About this clonotype itself: This may be a read error: a much more frequent sequence differs by one nucleotide. The V and J genes are TRBV7-2 and TRBJ2-2; D unclear. Between the trimmed V and J ends, which lost 1 base and 12 bases, there was a span of 15 bases. The CDR3 consists of 14 residues. The germline CDR1 and CDR2 sequences are SGHTA and FQGNSA. CDR3 DNA: TGTGCCAGCAGCTTAGGGCAATTGGTGAGGAAGCTGTTTTTT. Residues: CASSLGQLVRKLFF.

As concerns this clonotype: A read error may produce the germline difference seen at one junction end. The V call is TRBV29-1, the J call TRBJ1-2, with 10 bases identical to TRBD1. CDR1 is SQVTM and CDR2 is ANQGSEA in the germline V gene. The CDR3 consists of 13 residues. CDR3 in DNA: TGCAGCGTGACAGGGGGCGCAGACTATGACTACACCTTC. This codes for CSVTGGADYDYTF.

Turning to this clonotype: A junction end diverges from the germline sequence, so it may reflect a read error. This chain uses TRBV6-5 with TRBJ1-6; no clear D gene. This CDR3 has 14 amino acids. Germline V CDR1 and CDR2: MNHEY, SVGAGI. The DNA for the CDR3 is TGTGCCAGCAGTTACTCGAGGTGCGATTCGCCCCTCCACTTT. Protein product: CASSYSRCDSPLHF.

In the case of this clonotype: This may be a read error, as it is one base from a much larger clone. The genes are TRBV7-8 and TRBJ2-5; 8 nucleotides agree with TRBD2. With 7 bases clipped from V and 1 base from J, the junction kept 14 bases outside the gene matches. Germline CDR1 SGHVS, CDR2 FQNEAQ. The CDR3 is 17 amino acids. CDR3 DNA sequence: TGTGCCAGCAACTCCAGCGGGCGGGGGGCGCGCCAAGAGACCCAGTACTTC. Translating it yields CASNSSGRGARQETQYF.

The rearrangement uses TRBV6-6 and TRBJ2-1, with D possibly being TRBD2 (6 bases). The CDR3 consists of 15 residues. Trimming took off 3 bases at V and 15 bases at J, with 24 bases between the two ends. CDR1 and CDR2 from the germline V gene are MNHNY and SVGAGI (reference sequence). As DNA, the CDR3 is TGTGCCAGCAGTTATAATCTGGCGGGGTACAATAAGCGGTTCTTC. It specifies CASSYNLAGYNKRFF.

The chain has TRBV11-2 and TRBJ2-3; D is unclear. The CDR3 sequence is 15 residues long. CDR1 is SGHAT and CDR2 is FQNNGV in the germline V gene. The V gene lost 7 bases and the J gene lost 2 bases, with 16 bases spanning the gap. This chain's CDR3 is CASTPPWATTDTQYF. As DNA, the CDR3 is TGTGCCAGCACCCCACCCTGGGCCACCACAGATACGCAGTATTTT.

Concerning this clonotype itself: Because it lacks the conserved phenylalanine or tryptophan at the end, this CDR3 is likely a read error. V is TRBV29-1 and J is TRBJ2-5, with TRBD1 matching 9 bases. The V gene end was trimmed by 7 bases and the J gene end by 0 bases; junction bases not matched to a gene: 0. This CDR3 spans 12 amino acids. Germline CDR1 SQVTM, CDR2 ANQGSEA. This CDR3 is CSGDRDQETQYY. The CDR3 coding sequence is TGCAGCGGGGACAGGGACCAAGAGACCCAGTACTAC.